This T cell receptor beta chain was obtained from a study of response to subunit inactivated influenza vaccine. Each CDR3 protein is one row after TCRdb ran MiXCR on the RT-PCR reads. The table has about 800,000 distinct CDR3 sequences, 21% seen once. Only a few counts were recorded for this clonotype. Germline V gene data show CDR1 as DFQATT and CDR2 as SNEGSKA (reference sequence). The CDR3 runs to 13 residues. Between the trimmed V and J ends, which lost 1 base and 8 bases, there was a span of 14 bases. This specimen was PBMCs from blood, taken roughly 5 days after vaccination. The clonotype comes from a man aged 50 to 60 who received an inactivated influenza vaccine. The V and J genes are TRBV20-1 and TRBJ1-1; TRBD1 might be the D (5 bases). The CDR3 sequence is CSARGTGNWEAFF. The CDR3 region has the DNA TGCAGTGCTAGAGGTACAGGCAATTGGGAAGCTTTCTTT.